This T cell receptor (beta chain) was sequenced in a study of T cells in Graves' hyperthyroidism and ophthalmopathy. The PBMCs had their origin in 10 ml of fresh peripheral blood. Study-wide points: Stable hyperthyroidism was separated from ophthalmopathy by a model based on 13 V-J features.

What was amplified from RNA transcripts were TCR beta CDR3 regions. First-round RT-PCR of the TCR CDR3 relied on the HTBI primer set. Each CDR3 protein gets one entry after TCRdb re-called the multiplex PCR reads with MiXCR. Seen here are 340,000 or so distinct CDR3 sequences, approximately 22% observed once, and the top ten hold about 50%. V lost 4 bases to trimming and J lost 4 bases, with 14 bases between them. The CDR3 consists of 15 residues. The germline gives CDR1 LGHDT, CDR2 YNNKEL (reference sequence). Notes on this clonotype: Its antigen remains unidentified.

The V call is TRBV3-1, the J call TRBJ1-5; TRBD1 might be the D (6 bases). Sequenced input: blood. The sequence derives from a woman between 45 and 60 years old with Graves' hyperthyroidism. The CDR3 DNA sequence: TGTGCCAGCAGCCCCGACGGGACAAGTAATCAGCCCCAGCATTTT. Translation: CASSPDGTSNQPQHF. Filled out from reference TRBV3-1 and TRBJ1-5, the complete variable domain reads DTAVSQTPKYLVTQMGNDKSIKCEQNLGHDTMYWYKQDSKKFLKIMFSYNNKELIINETVPNRFSPKSPDKAHLNLHINSLELGDSAVYFCASSPDGTSNQPQHFGDGTRLSIL.